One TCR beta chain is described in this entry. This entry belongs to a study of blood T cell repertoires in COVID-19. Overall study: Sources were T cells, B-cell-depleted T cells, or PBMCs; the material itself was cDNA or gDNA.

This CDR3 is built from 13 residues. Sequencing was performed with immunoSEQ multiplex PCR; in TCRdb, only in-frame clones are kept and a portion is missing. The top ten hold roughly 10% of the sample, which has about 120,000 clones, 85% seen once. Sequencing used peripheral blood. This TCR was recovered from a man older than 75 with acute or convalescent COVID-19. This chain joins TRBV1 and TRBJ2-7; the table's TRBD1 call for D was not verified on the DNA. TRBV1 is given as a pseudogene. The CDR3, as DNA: TGCACCAGCAGGACAGGTGGGCTTCTCGAGCAGTACTTC. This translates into CTSRTGGLLEQYF.